Below are 17 T cell receptor beta chains sequenced from a single sample in a study of blood T cell repertoires in COVID-19. Method: immunoSEQ multiplex PCR; TCRdb's copy keeps in-frame clones and lacks some. The sample includes roughly 500,000 clones, around nine tenths seen only once; the top ten take 6.5% to 8.5%. Material for sequencing was PBMCs or T cells enriched from blood (not recorded which). The receptors originated from a woman aged 60-75 years who had recovered from COVID-19.

The chain uses TRBV2 and TRBJ1-1; 9 positions agree with TRBD1. The J segment lost 5 bases and the V segment lost 6 bases, leaving 10 bases of the junction unmatched. CDR1 is SNHLY, CDR2 FYNNEI, per germline. The CDR3 extends over 15 amino acids. CDR3 sequence: CASSPGTGIHTEAFF. DNA of the CDR3: TGTGCCAGCAGCCCCGGGACAGGGATTCATACTGAAGCTTTCTTT.

The CDR3 region is CASSQPTTGRNTEAFF. CDR3 sequence (DNA): TGTGCCAGCAGCCAACCGACGACAGGAAGGAACACTGAAGCTTTCTTT. V usage is TRBV3-1 (or the pseudogene TRBV3-2) and J usage is TRBJ1-1; tentatively, D is TRBD1 (6 bases). The CDR3 length is 16 residues. The germline gives CDR1 LGHDT, CDR2 YNNKEL (reference sequence). V lost 2 bases and J lost 1, with 14 bases in between.

This chain joins TRBV27 and TRBJ1-3; 8 positions match TRBD1. Germline loops: CDR1 MNHEY, CDR2 SMNVEV (reference sequence). V was pared by 8 bases and J by 7 bases, with 10 bases of the junction left unmatched. CDR3 length: 14 amino acids. The CDR3 reads CASWPEDRANTIYF. The CDR3 DNA sequence: TGTGCCAGCTGGCCGGAGGACAGGGCGAACACCATATATTTT.

V usage is TRBV3-1 (or the pseudogene TRBV3-2) and J usage is TRBJ1-6, with a weak D call TRBD1 (5 bases). The CDR3 is 15 residues long. Trimming cost V 4 bases and J 6 bases, with 13 bases left between them. CDR1 and CDR2 (germline): LGHDT, YNNKEL (reference sequence). CDR3 nucleotides: TGTGCCAGCAGCCCCACAGGAACCTTTAATTCACCCCTCCACTTT. Amino acids: CASSPTGTFNSPLHF.

This chain connects TRBV9 to TRBJ1-2; the match to TRBD1 covers 9 bases. The junction had 8 bases not matched to a gene; V was cut back by 2 bases and J by 0 bases. This CDR3 is built from 17 residues. Germline lookup yields CDR1 SGDLS and CDR2 YYNGEE. In nucleotides, the CDR3 is TGTGCCAGCAGCGTCGGACAGGGGAGATGGGCTAACTATGGCTACACCTTC. It specifies CASSVGQGRWANYGYTF. Combining the CDR3 with reference TRBV9 and TRBJ1-2 gives the whole variable domain DSGVTQTPKHLITATGQRVTLRCSPRSGDLSVYWYQQSLDQGLQFLIQYYNGEERAKGNILERFSAQQFPDLHSELNLSSLELGDSALYFCASSVGQGRWANYGYTFGSGTRLTVV.

This chain joins TRBV5-1 and TRBJ2-3, with D maybe TRBD1 (5 bases). Deletions cut 4 bases from V and 1 base from J, with 13 bases between. Germline values: CDR1 SGHRS, CDR2 YFSETQ. The CDR3 totals 15 residues. CDR3 protein: CASSSPSRGTDTQYF. The CDR3 DNA sequence: TGCGCCAGCAGCAGCCCATCCAGGGGCACAGATACGCAGTATTTT.

The CDR3 DNA sequence: TGTGCCAGCAGCCAAGGGACACCGTGGAACTATGGCTACACCTTC. Its translation is CASSQGTPWNYGYTF. The rearrangement joins TRBV3-1 (or the pseudogene TRBV3-2) to TRBJ1-2, with D possibly matching TRBD1 (5 bases). The CDR3 loop spans 15 amino acids. V dropped 1 base and J dropped 2 bases, with 11 bases sitting between them. Per germline, CDR1 LGHDT and CDR2 YNNKEL (reference sequence).

This sequence joins TRBV7-2 and TRBJ2-1; D unresolved. The CDR3 is made up of 13 amino acids. Looked up from germline, CDR1 is SGHTA and CDR2 is FQGNSA. V lost 3 bases and J lost 2, with 5 bases in between. The chain's CDR3 is CASSFYTYNEQFF. The CDR3 region has the DNA TGTGCCAGCAGCTTTTACACCTACAATGAGCAGTTCTTC.

The chain joins TRBV27 to TRBJ1-2; tentative D call: TRBD1 (6 bases). Germline CDR1 is MNHEY and CDR2 is SMNVEV (reference sequence). V was cut by 6 bases and J by 0 bases, with 11 bases left in between. This CDR3 comprises 14 residues. The CDR3 DNA reads as TGTGCCAGCAGAAACAGGGCCCCTAACTATGGCTACACCTTC. Protein: CASRNRAPNYGYTF.

The chain recombines TRBV5-6 with TRBJ1-1, with a possible D match to TRBD1 (6 bases). Trimming removed 3 bases at V and 1 base at J, with 10 bases between. In germline, CDR1 is SGHDT, CDR2 YYEEEE. The CDR3 totals 14 residues. Here the CDR3 reads CASSSLRGNTEAFF. The CDR3 nucleotides read TGTGCCAGCAGCTCACTCAGGGGGAACACTGAAGCTTTCTTT.

The chain combines TRBV29-1 with TRBJ2-4; D remains ambiguous. The CDR3 is 13 residues long. Trimming removed 2 bases from V and 0 bases from J, with 5 bases in between. Germline V gene lookup returns CDR1 SQVTM and CDR2 ANQGSEA. Here the CDR3 DNA reads TGCAGCGTTGAAAAGCTAGCCAAAAACATTCAGTACTTC. Residues: CSVEKLAKNIQYF.

The chain combines TRBV3-1 (or the pseudogene TRBV3-2) with TRBJ2-3, with TRBD2 matching 8 bases. The CDR3 extends over 17 amino acids. Germline CDR1 reads LGHDT; CDR2 reads YNNKEL (reference sequence). The junction had 7 bases not matched to a gene; V was cut back by 1 base and J by 1 base. The CDR3 DNA reads as TGTGCCAGCAGCCAAGGGATTAGCGGGACCCGCACAGATACGCAGTATTTT. Amino acids: CASSQGISGTRTDTQYF.

V usage is TRBV19 and J usage is TRBJ2-3, with D maybe TRBD1 (6 bases). Germline V gene lookup returns CDR1 LNHDA and CDR2 SQIVND (reference sequence). The CDR3 has 13 residues. The V and J ends lost 6 bases and 3 bases respectively, with 10 bases between them. The CDR3 DNA reads as TGTGCCAGTAGGACACAGGGAACAGATACGCAGTATTTT. It encodes CASRTQGTDTQYF.

The CDR3 is CASSYAPTGSNQPQHF. Here the CDR3 DNA reads TGTGCCAGCAGTTACGCACCGACAGGGTCTAATCAGCCCCAGCATTTT. The chain couples TRBV6-5 to TRBJ1-5; 7 bases agree with TRBD1. CDR1 MNHEY and CDR2 SVGAGI come from the germline V gene. V shed 2 bases, J shed 4 bases, and the junction held 8 bases outside the gene matches. The CDR3 has 16 residues.

In this sample, this clone turned up once. The junction and the germline gene differ at one end; a read error may be behind it. This sequence joins TRBV2 and TRBJ1-4; D may be TRBD1 (5 bases). The V gene's germline CDR1 is SNHLY and CDR2 FYNNEI. The CDR3 has 11 amino acids. The CDR3 reads CASMAWGDLNF. CDR3 sequence (DNA): TGTGCCAGCATGGCATGGGGGGACCTTAATTTT.

The V gene is TRBV24-1, the J gene TRBJ2-7, with 9 bases matching TRBD1. The CDR3 is 15 amino acids. CDR1 and CDR2 from the germline V gene are KGHDR and SFDVKD. With 7 bases clipped from V and 5 bases from J, the junction kept 11 bases outside the gene matches. CDR3 bases: TGTGCCACCAGCCCGGGGACAGGGTGGGCAGACGAGCAGTACTTC. Protein: CATSPGTGWADEQYF.

A single count supports this clone. The chain couples TRBV27 to TRBJ1-5; D unresolved. V gave up 2 bases and J gave up 0 bases, with 8 bases separating them. The CDR3 loop spans 15 amino acids. Germline CDR1 is MNHEY and CDR2 is SMNVEV (reference sequence). This CDR3 is CASSLSGGSNQPQHF. The CDR3 region has the DNA TGTGCCAGCAGTTTAAGTGGAGGTAGCAATCAGCCCCAGCATTTT.